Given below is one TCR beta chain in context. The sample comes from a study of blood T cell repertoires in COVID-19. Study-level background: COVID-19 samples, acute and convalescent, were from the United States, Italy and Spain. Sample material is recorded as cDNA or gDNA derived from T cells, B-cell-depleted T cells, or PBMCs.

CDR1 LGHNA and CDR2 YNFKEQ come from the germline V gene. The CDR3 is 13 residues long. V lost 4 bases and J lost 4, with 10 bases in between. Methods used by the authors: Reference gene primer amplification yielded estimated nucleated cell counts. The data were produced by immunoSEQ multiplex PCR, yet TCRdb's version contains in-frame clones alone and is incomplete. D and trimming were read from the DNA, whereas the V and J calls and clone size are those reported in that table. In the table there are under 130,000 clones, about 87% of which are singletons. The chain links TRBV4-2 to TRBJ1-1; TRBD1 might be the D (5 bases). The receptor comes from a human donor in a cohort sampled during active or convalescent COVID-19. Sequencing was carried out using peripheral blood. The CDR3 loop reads CASSPRRGTEAFF. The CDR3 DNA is TGTGCCAGCAGCCCGCGAAGGGGCACTGAAGCTTTCTTT.